The next 18 T cell receptor beta chains were all read from a single sample in a study of blood T cell repertoires in COVID-19. Sequenced by immunoSEQ multiplex PCR; TCRdb stores in-frame clones only, minus some. The sample lists 250,000 or so clones, about 80% occurring once. Specimen: PBMCs or T cells enriched from blood (not recorded which). Every receptor here comes from a man aged 45-60 years who had recovered from COVID-19.

This clone came up once. The V and J genes are TRBV9 and TRBJ1-2; D is perhaps TRBD1 (6 bases). Germline V gene data show CDR1 as SGDLS and CDR2 as YYNGEE. This CDR3 comprises 12 residues. Trimming took 4 bases from V and 4 from J, leaving 8 bases between them. This CDR3 reads CASSSGVYGYTF. The CDR3 coding sequence is TGTGCCAGCAGCTCAGGGGTCTATGGCTACACCTTC.

J is TRBJ1-5 and V is TRBV24-1, with TRBD1 identical over 10 bases. The V and J ends lost 3 bases and 6 bases, in that order; junction bases with no gene match: 7. Germline CDR1 reads KGHDR; CDR2 reads SFDVKD. The CDR3 is 16 amino acids. For the CDR3, the DNA is TGTGCCACCAGTGATGGGGGACAGGGGTCCGTTCAGCCCCAGCATTTT. This encodes CATSDGGQGSVQPQHF.

This clone was seen just once. The gene calls are TRBV30 and TRBJ2-7; the D is unclear. This CDR3 is 12 amino acids long. CDR1 and CDR2 from the germline V gene are GTSNPN and SVGIG (reference sequence). V was cut by 0 bases and J by 5 bases, with 8 bases left in between. As DNA, the CDR3 is TGTGCCTGGAGTGTGTATGAGCACGAGCAGTACTTC. Residues: CAWSVYEHEQYF. The variable domain in full, with the rest retrieved from reference TRBV30 and TRBJ2-7, is SQTIHQWPATLVQPVGSPLSLECTVEGTSNPNLYWYRQAAGRGLQLLFYSVGIGQISSEVPQNLSASRPQDRQFILSSKKLLLSDSGFYLCAWSVYEHEQYFGPGTRLTVT.

A note on this clone: One end of the junction varies from germline; a read error may be responsible. CDR3 loop: CASSPLAGGPSTRELFF. CDR3 sequence (DNA): TGTGCCAGCAGTCCTCTAGCGGGGGGGCCAAGCACCAGGGAGCTGTTTTTT. J is TRBJ2-2 and V is TRBV2, with 12 nucleotides matching TRBD2. The length of the CDR3 is 17 residues. Germline V lookup: CDR1 SNHLY, CDR2 FYNNEI.

The chain uses TRBV5-1 and TRBJ2-1, with D uncertain. Trimming stripped 0 bases from V and 0 bases from J, with 10 bases between. This CDR3 comprises 16 residues. Looked up from germline, CDR1 is SGHRS and CDR2 is YFSETQ. Written as DNA, the CDR3 is TGCGCCAGCAGCTTGGTGGGCGACCTCTCCTACAATGAGCAGTTCTTC. Translating gives CASSLVGDLSYNEQFF. Drawing the rest from reference TRBV5-1 and TRBJ2-1, the complete variable domain is KAGVTQTPRYLIKTRGQQVTLSCSPISGHRSVSWYQQTPGQGLQFLFEYFSETQRNKGNFPGRFSGRQFSNSRSEMNVSTLELGDSALYLCASSLVGDLSYNEQFFGPGTRLTVL.

The rearrangement uses TRBV9 and TRBJ2-1; 8 nucleotides align to TRBD2. The trim removed 6 bases at V and 9 bases at J, leaving 14 bases unmatched. This CDR3 spans 15 amino acids. The V gene's germline CDR1 is SGDLS and CDR2 YYNGEE. The CDR3 DNA sequence: TGTGCCAGCACCGCTCCGCCCGGGGGGGCAAGTGAGCAGTTCTTC. The encoded protein is CASTAPPGGASEQFF.

This rearrangement joins TRBV28 to TRBJ1-5; D remains ambiguous. With 4 bases removed from V and 0 bases from J, the gap between germline ends came to 7 bases. The germline V gene has CDR1 MDHEN and CDR2 SYDVKM. CDR3 length: 14 amino acids. The CDR3 is CASSSGSSNQPQHF. CDR3 nucleotide sequence: TGTGCCAGCAGTTCGGGTTCTAGCAATCAGCCCCAGCATTTT.

The chain recombines TRBV23-1 with TRBJ1-6, with TRBD1 matching over 7 bases. TRBV23-1 is designated an ORF whose function remains uncertain. This CDR3 is built from 19 residues. The J segment lost 8 bases and the V segment lost 1 base, leaving 17 bases of the junction unmatched. CDR3 protein: CASSQFAWKLGTDYSPLHF. The CDR3 DNA follows: TGCGCCAGCAGTCAATTCGCTTGGAAGCTAGGGACAGATTATTCACCCCTCCACTTT.

The J gene is TRBJ1-1, the V gene TRBV5-1; 8 bases map to TRBD1. The CDR3 has 15 amino acids. V trimming: 4 bases; J trimming: 4 bases; junction bases outside the gene matches: 9. Looked up from germline, CDR1 is SGHRS and CDR2 is YFSETQ. As DNA, the CDR3 is TGCGCCAGCAGCCTACTGGGACAGGTTTTCACTGAAGCTTTCTTT. This encodes CASSLLGQVFTEAFF.

The rearrangement links TRBV27 to TRBJ1-1; 8 nucleotides agree with TRBD1. The CDR3 consists of 14 residues. The V gene end was trimmed by 8 bases and the J gene end by 4 bases; junction bases not matched to a gene: 9. Germline V gene sequence: CDR1 MNHEY, CDR2 SMNVEV (reference sequence). CDR3 sequence reads: CASRKTGAFTEAFF. The CDR3 DNA reads as TGTGCCAGCCGTAAGACAGGGGCTTTCACTGAAGCTTTCTTT.

J is TRBJ1-5 and V is TRBV19, with 9 bases fitting TRBD1. V was pared by 3 bases and J by 11 bases, with 11 bases of the junction left unmatched. CDR1 and CDR2 from the germline V gene are LNHDA and SQIVND (reference sequence). CDR3 length: 15 residues. CDR3 protein: CASSIGTGWFLTQHF. CDR3 coding DNA: TGTGCCAGTAGTATTGGGACAGGGTGGTTCTTGACCCAGCATTTT.

This chain joins TRBV4-3 and TRBJ2-2, with 7 bases matching TRBD1. The CDR3 is 16 amino acids. Germline-derived CDR1 and CDR2 are LGHNA and YSLEER. The J segment lost 2 bases and the V segment lost 2 bases, leaving 5 bases of the junction unmatched. The CDR3 bases are TGCGCCAGCAGCCAAAGACAGGGTAAAAACACCGGGGAGCTGTTTTTT. Amino acids: CASSQRQGKNTGELFF.

The chain joins TRBV7-2 to TRBJ2-3; tentative D call: TRBD1 (5 bases). The V and J ends lost 2 bases and 6 bases respectively, with 15 bases between them. CDR3 length: 15 amino acids. In germline, CDR1 is SGHTA, CDR2 FQGNSA. The CDR3 coding sequence is TGTGCCAGCAGCTTAAGGTTCAGGGCCTATGATACGCAGTATTTT. The encoded protein is CASSLRFRAYDTQYF.

The genes are TRBV27 and TRBJ2-4; D is uncertain. V dropped 0 bases and J dropped 0 bases, with 15 bases sitting between them. Germline CDR1 MNHEY, CDR2 SMNVEV (reference sequence). The CDR3 runs to 18 residues. CDR3 residues: CASSLSSVFAKAKNIQYF. CDR3 DNA sequence: TGTGCCAGCAGTTTATCCTCAGTCTTCGCCAAAGCCAAAAACATTCAGTACTTC.

The V call is TRBV28, the J call TRBJ2-7; 11 bases line up with TRBD2. CDR1 and CDR2 from the germline V gene are MDHEN and SYDVKM. This CDR3 is 16 amino acids long. V lost 6 bases and J lost 3; bases outside the gene matches: 10. This CDR3 reads CASSPLGLAGGYEQYF. The CDR3 bases are TGTGCCAGCAGCCCCTTGGGGCTAGCGGGGGGCTACGAGCAGTACTTC.

CDR3: CASRGDRVVTYSNQPQHF. In DNA form, the CDR3 reads TGTGCCAGTAGGGGGGACAGGGTGGTCACATATAGCAATCAGCCCCAGCATTTT. This chain links TRBV19 with TRBJ1-5, with 9 bases identical to TRBD1. Germline V gene sequence: CDR1 LNHDA, CDR2 SQIVND (reference sequence). The CDR3 is 18 amino acids. J gave up 0 bases and V 6 bases, and 12 bases lay outside the gene matches.

The rearrangement uses TRBV2 and TRBJ2-3; TRBD2 agrees at 9 bases. J lost 4 bases, V lost 6 bases, and 8 bases had no gene match. The CDR3 extends over 15 amino acids. Germline assignment: CDR1 SNHLY and CDR2 FYNNEI. CDR3 sequence: CASRDSGRGADTQYF. For the CDR3, the DNA is TGTGCCAGCAGGGATAGCGGGAGAGGGGCAGATACGCAGTATTTT.

The chain couples TRBV14 to TRBJ2-7, with TRBD2 identical over 9 bases. Trimming at V came to 1 base and at J to 2 bases, leaving 9 bases not matched to a gene. The CDR3 is 17 amino acids. Germline CDR1 is SGHDN and CDR2 is FVKESK. This CDR3 is CASSQGGGTSSTYEQYF. CDR3 nucleotides: TGTGCCAGCAGCCAAGGAGGGGGGACTAGCAGCACCTACGAGCAGTACTTC.